A selection of T cell receptor beta chains follows, all from one sample in a study of T cells in Graves' hyperthyroidism and ophthalmopathy. TCRdb called the multiplex PCR reads again in MiXCR, with one record for every CDR3 protein. The table includes about 400,000 distinct CDR3 sequences, more than 12% detected once. Sequenced: blood. The receptors were gathered from a woman aged 30 to 39 with Graves' hyperthyroidism. Each CDR3 is given with its conserved first and last residue. The order of the fields is D gene, J gene, V gene, clone size, CDR3 protein, CDR3 DNA. A D gene is named only where the DNA matches it firmly. Size is stated for part of the rows, as once, few or many counts, or as a class when the clone is expanded.

NA TRBJ2-1 TRBV29-1 many CSVQRSTAEQFF TGCAGCGTTCAAAGGTCGACCGCGGAGCAGTTCTTC
NA TRBJ2-7 TRBV20-1 NA CSARGGTYEQYF TGCAGTGCTAGAGGTGGAACCTACGAGCAGTACTTC
TRBD2 TRBJ2-1 TRBV9 NA CASSVTLAGANEQFF TGTGCCAGCAGCGTGACACTAGCGGGAGCCAATGAGCAGTTCTTC
NA TRBJ2-7 TRBV6-5 NA CASSYELGSYEQYF TGTGCCAGCAGTTACGAGTTAGGTTCCTACGAGCAGTACTTC
TRBD1 TRBJ1-1 TRBV20-1 many CSAPGLDRGGYTEAFF TGCAGTGCTCCGGGACTTGACAGGGGAGGGTACACTGAAGCTTTCTTT
NA TRBJ2-7 TRBV18 few CASSPIKGNGGEQYF TGTGCCAGCTCACCCATAAAAGGGAATGGAGGCGAGCAGTACTTC
NA TRBJ2-1 TRBV20-1 many CSAGALSSYNEQFF TGCAGTGCTGGGGCCTTGAGCTCCTACAATGAGCAGTTCTTC
NA TRBJ1-3 TRBV29-1 few CSVEGIGNTIYF TGCAGCGTTGAGGGGATTGGAAACACCATATATTTT
TRBD2 TRBJ2-7 TRBV5-1 few CASSLGLAGGPSYEQYF TGCGCCAGCAGCTTGGGACTAGCGGGAGGGCCGAGCTACGAGCAGTACTTC
TRBD1 TRBJ2-4 TRBV20-1 few CSASTGVQNIQYF TGCAGTGCTAGTACAGGGGTCCAAAACATTCAGTACTTC
TRBD2 TRBJ2-3 TRBV6-1 many CASSELGGSHTDTQYF TGTGCCAGCAGTGAACTTGGCGGGAGCCACACAGATACGCAGTATTTT
TRBD2 TRBJ2-7 TRBV12-3/TRBV12-4 many CASSFLAGVGYEQYF TGTGCCAGCAGTTTTCTAGCGGGAGTTGGGTACGAGCAGTACTTC
NA TRBJ1-1 TRBV6-1 many CASSGGTEAFF TGTGCCAGCAGTGGTGGTACTGAAGCTTTCTTT
TRBD1 TRBJ2-2 TRBV2 few CASTLTGGGRTGELFF TGTGCCAGCACTCTGACAGGGGGCGGGAGGACCGGGGAGCTGTTTTTT
TRBD2 TRBJ2-7 TRBV12-3/TRBV12-4 many CASSLTSDSYEQYF TGTGCCAGCAGTTTAACTAGCGACTCCTACGAGCAGTACTTC
NA TRBJ2-2 TRBV3-1 NA CASTKAGANTGELFF TGTGCCAGCACCAAAGCCGGAGCGAACACCGGGGAGCTGTTTTTT
TRBD1 TRBJ1-5 TRBV20-1 NA CSAERGTDSNQPQHF TGCAGTGCTGAGCGGGGGACAGATAGCAATCAGCCCCAGCATTTT
TRBD1 TRBJ2-7 TRBV20-1 many CSATGDRGYEQYF TGCAGTGCCACAGGGGACAGGGGCTACGAGCAGTACTTC
NA TRBJ1-4 TRBV10-3 NA CAISEGREKLFF TGTGCCATCAGTGAGGGTCGGGAGAAACTGTTTTTT
TRBD1 TRBJ1-1 TRBV2 many CASSQRTGGNTEAFF TGTGCCAGCAGTCAAAGGACAGGGGGCAACACTGAAGCTTTCTTT
TRBD1 TRBJ1-1 TRBV3-1 many CASTGQLNTEAFF TGTGCCAGCACGGGACAGCTCAACACTGAAGCTTTCTTT
NA TRBJ2-2 TRBV14 few CASSQGGTVSGELFF TGTGCCAGCAGCCAAGGGGGGACCGTATCCGGGGAGCTGTTTTTT
NA TRBJ1-1 TRBV28 many CASRSNQVSNTEAFF TGTGCCAGCAGATCTAACCAGGTTTCAAACACTGAAGCTTTCTTT
NA TRBJ2-1 TRBV20-1 many CSAEQGNEQFF TGCAGTGCGGAACAGGGTAATGAGCAGTTCTTC